This T cell receptor (beta chain) comes out of a study of cytomegalovirus exposure and HLA in healthy donors. Study-wide findings and caveats: When a later analysis compared HLA-associated TCR beta chains with equally common others, the HLA-associated chains turned out to be more clonally expanded and to have lower generation probabilities.

The CDR3 covers 14 residues. The germline V gene has CDR1 SGHRS and CDR2 YFSETQ. V shed 0 bases and J shed 4 bases, with 11 bases lying between them. The table lists this clone with a few counts. The antigen is not known. PCR used 60 Vbeta primers and 13 Jbeta primers. Method: immunoSEQ multiplex PCR; TCRdb's copy keeps in-frame clones and lacks some. The data hold about 90,000 clones, with approximately 69% observed a single time. Input material: PBMCs. This rearrangement joins TRBV5-1 to TRBJ2-7, with D unclear. The receptor comes from a man in his thirties or forties in good health and CMV-seropositive. Written as DNA, the CDR3 is TGCGCCAGCAGCTTGGTAGCCAGAAGGTACGAGCAGTACTTC. Its translation: CASSLVARRYEQYF.